This record looks at one T cell receptor beta chain sequence and its context. The antigen is unknown. In the PCR, 60 Vbeta and 13 Jbeta primers were used. Sequenced by immunoSEQ multiplex PCR; TCRdb stores in-frame clones only, minus some. The sample consists of roughly 100,000 clones, 70% to 80% of them appearing once. These data come from a study of cytomegalovirus exposure and HLA in healthy donors. Overall study findings and caveats: Both high specificity and high sensitivity reportedly marked the classifier's diagnosis of cytomegalovirus status.

This CDR3 region has 15 residues. Germline V CDR1 and CDR2: LNHDA, SQIVND (reference sequence). Trimming at V came to 4 bases and at J to 1 base, leaving 2 bases not matched to a gene. The TCR was taken from a man in his sixties in good health and CMV-seronegative. This sequence joins TRBV19 and TRBJ1-5; 9 bases align to TRBD1. Sequenced material: PBMCs. Written as DNA, the CDR3 is TGTGCCAGTAGTAGGACAGGGGCCAGCAATCAGCCCCAGCATTTT. Amino acid sequence: CASSRTGASNQPQHF. Looking up the rest from reference TRBV19 and TRBJ1-5 gives the full variable domain: DGGITQSPKYLFRKEGQNVTLSCEQNLNHDAMYWYRQDPGQGLRLIYYSQIVNDFQKGDIAEGYSVSREKKESFPLTVTSAQKNPTAFYLCASSRTGASNQPQHFGDGTRLSIL.